Following are 13 T cell receptor beta chains from one sample sequenced in a study of beta chain features in type 1 diabetes. Points from the study as a whole: In every one of the four CD4+ subsets, TCRB CDR3s were moderately but significantly shorter in Type 1 diabetes patients.

No antigen has been assigned to these receptors. Every isolated RNA sample was fully reverse transcribed, so sequencing captured expressed TCRB transcripts. Repertoires were generated with immunoSEQ multiplex PCR, while TCRdb's copy carries only in-frame clones and drops some. Here the sample spans tens of thousands of clones, roughly 39% being singletons. Sequencing was done on a sample of Tregs from blood. These receptors all come from a man under 40 with type 1 diabetes.

The genes are TRBV18 and TRBJ2-7; TRBD2 aligns across 10 bases. Germline V gives CDR1 KGHSH, CDR2 LQKENI. CDR3 length equals 15 residues. Trimming at V came to 3 bases and at J to 3 bases, leaving 5 bases not matched to a gene. CDR3 sequence: CASSPMTSGYYEQYF. For the CDR3, the DNA is TGTGCCAGCTCACCGATGACTAGCGGGTACTACGAGCAGTACTTC.

The rearrangement links TRBV2 to TRBJ2-2; TRBD1 is a possible D gene (5 bases). Germline values: CDR1 SNHLY, CDR2 FYNNEI. This CDR3 spans 15 amino acids. V was pared by 4 bases and J by 0 bases, with 9 bases between. The CDR3 protein is CASSARASNTGELFF. DNA of the CDR3: TGTGCCAGCAGTGCCAGGGCCTCGAACACCGGGGAGCTGTTTTTT.

The table lists this clone with a few counts. CDR3 protein: CASSTAGILGSYEQYF. Written as DNA, the CDR3 is TGTGCCAGTAGTACCGCCGGGATCTTGGGCTCCTACGAGCAGTACTTC. The gene calls are TRBV19 and TRBJ2-7; tentatively, D is TRBD2 (5 bases). The CDR3 has 16 amino acids. In germline, CDR1 is LNHDA, CDR2 SQIVND (reference sequence). Trimming left V 4 bases short and J 0 bases short, with 16 bases between.

This chain connects TRBV5-4 to TRBJ1-1; weak D call: TRBD1 (6 bases). Trimming left V 4 bases short and J 7 bases short, with 11 bases between. CDR1 SGHNT and CDR2 YYREEE come from the germline V gene (reference sequence). The CDR3 loop spans 12 amino acids. The CDR3 region is CASSNRALEAFF. CDR3 nucleotides: TGTGCCAGCAGCAACAGGGCCCTTGAAGCTTTCTTT. Based on the CDR3 plus reference TRBV5-4 and TRBJ1-1, the full variable domain is ETGVTQSPTHLIKTRGQQVTLRCSSQSGHNTVSWYQQALGQGPQFIFQYYREEENGRGNFPPRFSGLQFPNYSSELNVNALELDDSALYLCASSNRALEAFFGQGTRLTVV.

This sequence joins TRBV28 and TRBJ2-7; TRBD2 might be the D (6 bases). CDR3 length equals 15 residues. V was pared by 6 bases and J by 2 bases, with 17 bases between. Germline CDR1 MDHEN, CDR2 SYDVKM. The CDR3 nucleotides read TGTGCCAGCAGCTCTGGGACTTTTTATCCCTACGAGCAGTACTTC. It translates to CASSSGTFYPYEQYF.

The V and J genes are TRBV7-6 and TRBJ2-7; TRBD1 is a possible D gene (6 bases). V was clipped by 8 bases and J by 3 bases, with 11 bases between them. CDR1 and CDR2 (germline): SGHVS, FNYEAQ. CDR3 size: 12 residues. The CDR3 loop reads CASSRQDYEQYF. CDR3 nucleotide sequence: TGTGCCAGCTCGCGACAGGACTACGAGCAGTACTTC.

The chain joins TRBV5-4 to TRBJ1-2; no reliable D call. Germline CDR1 is SGHNT and CDR2 is YYREEE (reference sequence). V was pared by 0 bases and J by 0 bases, with 6 bases between. The CDR3 contains 14 residues. The CDR3 reads CASSLDRANYGYTF. The DNA for the CDR3 is TGTGCCAGCAGCTTGGATCGAGCTAACTATGGCTACACCTTC.

The gene calls are TRBV4-3 and TRBJ1-6; TRBD1 is a possible D gene (5 bases). The length of the CDR3 is 14 residues. Germline V gene lookup returns CDR1 LGHNA and CDR2 YSLEER. Trimming took 4 bases from V and 9 from J, leaving 13 bases between them. In DNA form, the CDR3 reads TGCGCCAGCAGCCGATCATCCAGGGCTTCACCCCTCCACTTT. It codes for CASSRSSRASPLHF.

A few counts support this clone. The V gene is TRBV29-1, the J gene TRBJ1-5, with a weak D call TRBD1 (6 bases). The V gene's germline CDR1 is SQVTM and CDR2 ANQGSEA. The CDR3 runs 12 residues. The CDR3 loop reads CSARQGNQPQHF. CDR3 sequence (DNA): TGCAGTGCCCGACAGGGCAATCAGCCCCAGCATTTT.

The genes are TRBV19 and TRBJ1-2, with D maybe TRBD1 (6 bases). Trimming shortened V by 9 bases and J by 7 bases, and 18 bases separated the two germline ends. The CDR3 loop spans 13 amino acids. The germline CDR1 and CDR2 sequences are LNHDA and SQIVND (reference sequence). Here the CDR3 reads CASNVGGVLGYTF. DNA of the CDR3: TGTGCCAGCAATGTAGGGGGGGTACTTGGCTACACCTTC. Using reference TRBV19 and TRBJ1-2 for the parts outside the CDR3, the full variable domain is DGGITQSPKYLFRKEGQNVTLSCEQNLNHDAMYWYRQDPGQGLRLIYYSQIVNDFQKGDIAEGYSVSREKKESFPLTVTSAQKNPTAFYLCASNVGGVLGYTFGSGTRLTVV.

This clone was seen more than once but under ten times. J is TRBJ1-2 and V is TRBV5-4, with D possibly TRBD1 on 6 matching bases. The CDR3 has 13 amino acids. CDR1 SGHNT and CDR2 YYREEE come from the germline V gene (reference sequence). Trimming removed 2 bases from V and 3 bases from J, with 8 bases in between. The CDR3 nucleotides are TGTGCCAGCAGCTTACAGGGCGACTATGGCTACACCTTC. This gives the protein CASSLQGDYGYTF.

The V and J genes are TRBV11-2 and TRBJ2-1; 7 bases map to TRBD2. This CDR3 comprises 19 residues. Per germline, CDR1 SGHAT and CDR2 FQNNGV. V shed 4 bases and J 8 bases; nucleotides not matched to a gene: 23. The CDR3 loop is CASSSGLGMRGGGGYEQFF. The CDR3 region has the DNA TGTGCCAGCAGCTCAGGACTAGGAATGCGCGGGGGTGGTGGATATGAGCAGTTCTTC.

This clone was detected a few times. This rearrangement joins TRBV2 to TRBJ2-7; a possible D gene is TRBD1 (5 bases). Germline values: CDR1 SNHLY, CDR2 FYNNEI. The V end lost 5 bases, the J end lost 6 bases, and 14 bases lay between the germline ends. The CDR3 extends over 13 amino acids. CDR3 nucleotide sequence: TGTGCCAGCAGTAATCAGGGAATGGGCGAGCAGTACTTC. Translating gives CASSNQGMGEQYF.